What follows is one TCR beta chain and its context. What it binds is unknown. This CDR3 comprises 14 residues. In germline, CDR1 is SGHRS, CDR2 YFSETQ. V was clipped by 0 bases and J by 5 bases, with 11 bases between them. This sample is part of a study of blood T cells in healthy people across ages. Findings of the study overall: A roughly linear age-dependent decrease characterized TCR beta diversity per million T cells.

Primed by a sample-barcoded 5' primer and a J-beta primer mix, a second PCR proceeded for about 6 to 11 cycles. TCRdb itself ran the 5' RACE reads through MiXCR, one entry per CDR3 protein. The table has 600,000 to 650,000 distinct CDR3 sequences, 58% seen once. It was approximately 10 milliliters of peripheral blood that were drawn from each donor. Each sample provided at least 6 micrograms of extracted total RNA. The V call is TRBV5-1, the J call TRBJ2-5; possible D gene TRBD1, 5 bases. This receptor was taken from a man aged 60-69 years in good health. The material sequenced was blood. The CDR3 nucleotides read TGCGCCAGCAGCTTGGCCCGGACATCGGAGACCCAGTACTTC. Its translation is CASSLARTSETQYF.